One and the same sample provided the 21 T cell receptor beta chains below, sequenced in a study of control samples from healthy donors and cancer patients. Method: immunoSEQ multiplex PCR; TCRdb's copy keeps in-frame clones and lacks some. The sample holds 80,000 to 100,000 clones, around nine tenths seen once. Input material: blood. The origin of the receptors is a human donor in good health. The donor label of this sample is uncertain.

This clone was seen once. The chain recombines TRBV15 with TRBJ1-5; D perhaps matches TRBD1 (5 bases). Per germline, CDR1 LNHNV and CDR2 YYDKDF (reference sequence). V lost 0 bases and J 1 base, leaving 13 bases between the germline ends. The CDR3 loop spans 17 amino acids. The CDR3 here is CATSRDPWGGSNQPQHF. CDR3 in DNA: TGTGCCACCAGCAGAGATCCCTGGGGGGGGAGCAATCAGCCCCAGCATTTT.

The rearrangement uses TRBV7-7 and TRBJ2-2, with D maybe TRBD2 (6 bases). This CDR3 contains 12 residues. V lost 7 bases, J lost 5 bases, and 8 bases lay in between. From germline, CDR1 is SSHAT and CDR2 FNYEAQ (reference sequence). In nucleotides, the CDR3 is TGTGCCAGCAAGGCGGGGACCGGGGAGCTGTTTTTT. Translating it yields CASKAGTGELFF.

The chain is built from TRBV9 and TRBJ1-1; no clear D. This CDR3 region has 14 residues. The germline V and J ends were trimmed by 0 bases and 1 base, with 7 bases remaining between them. CDR1 and CDR2 (germline): SGDLS, YYNGEE. The CDR3 sequence is CASSVGTGNTEAFF. The CDR3 bases are TGTGCCAGCAGCGTAGGGACCGGGAACACTGAAGCTTTCTTT.

The CDR3 loop is CASSRGRSNEKLFF. The CDR3 DNA follows: TGTGCCAGCAGCCGGGGACGGTCTAATGAAAAACTGTTTTTT. The chain carries TRBV11-2 and TRBJ1-4; maybe TRBD1 (5 bases). V lost 5 bases and J lost 3, with 10 bases in between. CDR1 SGHAT and CDR2 FQNNGV come from the germline V gene. There are 14 residues in the CDR3.

The rearrangement uses TRBV7-2 and TRBJ2-1; tentative D call: TRBD1 (5 bases). V was cut by 2 bases and J by 8 bases, with 13 bases left in between. The germline gives CDR1 SGHTA, CDR2 FQGNSA. CDR3 length equals 14 residues. The DNA of the CDR3 is TGTGCCAGCAGCTTATCAGGGCAGTGGGATGAGCAGTTCTTC. This gives the protein CASSLSGQWDEQFF.

V is TRBV24-1 and J is TRBJ1-2; D uncertain. The CDR3 is made up of 12 amino acids. The V end lost 3 bases, the J end lost 2 bases, and 3 bases lay between the germline ends. Germline CDR1 KGHDR, CDR2 SFDVKD. The CDR3 DNA follows: TGTGCCACCAGTGATACCAACTATGGCTACACCTTC. Its protein is CATSDTNYGYTF.

The rearrangement uses TRBV14 and TRBJ2-7; D is possibly TRBD1 (5 bases). Trimming took off 1 base at V and 2 bases at J, with 15 bases between the two ends. CDR3 length: 16 residues. Germline V gene sequence: CDR1 SGHDN, CDR2 FVKESK. The CDR3 DNA is TGTGCCAGCAGCCAAGTCGAGGACACACATCCCTACGAGCAGTACTTC. Translated, it gives CASSQVEDTHPYEQYF.

The chain joins TRBV7-9 to TRBJ1-2; 7 bases are shared with TRBD1. Per the germline V gene, CDR1 is SEHNR and CDR2 is FQNEAQ (reference sequence). The V segment lost 4 bases and the J segment 2 bases; nucleotides outside the gene matches: 10. The CDR3 is made up of 16 amino acids. The CDR3 protein is CASSSELDRENYGYTF. The CDR3 region has the DNA TGTGCCAGCAGCTCCGAGCTCGACAGGGAAAACTATGGCTACACCTTC. Using reference TRBV7-9 and TRBJ1-2 for the parts outside the CDR3, the full variable domain is DTGVSQNPRHKITKRGQNVTFRCDPISEHNRLYWYRQTLGQGPEFLTYFQNEAQLEKSRLLSDRFSAERPKGSFSTLEIQRTEQGDSAMYLCASSSELDRENYGYTFGSGTRLTVV.

This sequence joins TRBV19 and TRBJ2-3; D might be TRBD2 (6 bases). Per the germline V gene, CDR1 is LNHDA and CDR2 is SQIVND (reference sequence). This CDR3 has 15 amino acids. The V end lost 3 bases, the J end lost 0 bases, and 10 bases lay between the germline ends. The CDR3 sequence: CASSIAGSSTDTQYF. In DNA form, the CDR3 reads TGTGCCAGTAGTATTGCGGGATCTAGCACAGATACGCAGTATTTT.

This chain links TRBV27 with TRBJ2-7, with TRBD1 matching 12 bases. This CDR3 is built from 16 residues. The J segment lost 5 bases and the V segment lost 5 bases, leaving 10 bases of the junction unmatched. The germline V gene encodes CDR1 MNHEY and CDR2 SMNVEV (reference sequence). CDR3 DNA: TGTGCCAGCAGTCCACTGGGACAGGGGGCGCGTAACGAGCAGTACGTC. Residues: CASSPLGQGARNEQYV.

This sequence joins TRBV28 and TRBJ1-5; the D is unclear. Germline V lookup: CDR1 MDHEN, CDR2 SYDVKM. This CDR3 spans 14 amino acids. Trimming removed 3 bases at V and 3 bases at J, with 9 bases between. In nucleotides, the CDR3 is TGTGCCAGCAGTTTTATCGGGGACAATCAGCCCCAGCATTTT. It specifies CASSFIGDNQPQHF.

The chain couples TRBV3-1 (or the pseudogene TRBV3-2) to TRBJ1-2, with D tentatively TRBD1 (5 bases). V was clipped by 5 bases and J by 2 bases, with 18 bases between them. The CDR3 runs to 16 residues. Germline V gene lookup returns CDR1 LGHDT and CDR2 YNNKEL (reference sequence). The CDR3 sequence is CASSSSEGRVNYGYTF. The CDR3 DNA is TGTGCCAGCAGCTCGTCTGAGGGGAGGGTCAACTATGGCTACACCTTC.

This chain uses TRBV30 with TRBJ1-6, with 8 bases fitting TRBD1. V lost 5 bases, J lost 10 bases, and 7 bases stayed unmatched. The germline V gene has CDR1 GTSNPN and CDR2 SVGIG (reference sequence). CDR3 size: 13 residues. CDR3 coding DNA: TGTGCCTGGGCAGACAGGGGAGACTCACCCCTCCACTTT. As protein: CAWADRGDSPLHF.

This rearrangement joins TRBV6-5 to TRBJ1-1; the D gene is possibly TRBD1 (6 bases). V gave up 5 bases and J gave up 4 bases, with 14 bases separating them. CDR3 size: 14 residues. The germline V gene has CDR1 MNHEY and CDR2 SVGAGI. DNA for the CDR3: TGTGCCAGCAGTAAACAGGGTATAAGCACTGAAGCTTTCTTT. This sequence encodes CASSKQGISTEAFF.

The rearrangement uses TRBV29-1 and TRBJ1-3, with no clear D. Germline V gene lookup returns CDR1 SQVTM and CDR2 ANQGSEA. Trimming stripped 6 bases from V and 0 bases from J, with 12 bases between. The CDR3 runs 14 residues. This chain's CDR3 is CSVRRRNSGNTIYF. Written as DNA, the CDR3 is TGCAGCGTCCGGAGGAGAAACTCTGGAAACACCATATATTTT.

The V and J genes are TRBV25-1 and TRBJ2-1; 9 bases agree with TRBD2. V was pared by 4 bases and J by 13 bases, with 20 bases of the junction left unmatched. This CDR3 has 17 residues. Per the germline V gene, CDR1 is MGHDK and CDR2 is SYGVNS. DNA for the CDR3: TGTGCCAGCAGTGGACCAGGGTTAGCGGGGGACAGAACGGGCCAGTTCTTC. Amino acid sequence: CASSGPGLAGDRTGQFF.

The V and J genes are TRBV30 and TRBJ2-7, with 8 nucleotides matching TRBD2. The CDR3 has 12 amino acids. Per the germline V gene, CDR1 is GTSNPN and CDR2 is SVGIG (reference sequence). J lost 9 bases, V lost 2 bases, and 6 bases had no gene match. The CDR3 region has the DNA TGTGCCTGGAGTCAAAGCGGGGGCGTGCAGTACGTC. Translated, it gives CAWSQSGGVQYV.

The sample holds a few counts of this clone. The chain carries TRBV6-5 and TRBJ2-1, with D perhaps being TRBD1 or TRBD2 (5 bases each). Trimming removed 0 bases at V and 12 bases at J, with 21 bases between. The CDR3 extends over 16 amino acids. The V gene's germline CDR1 is MNHEY and CDR2 SVGAGI. The CDR3 is CASSYSSRGAVVGQFF. Here the CDR3 DNA reads TGTGCCAGCAGTTACTCCTCGAGGGGCGCGGTAGTAGGGCAGTTCTTC.

This chain joins TRBV5-1 and TRBJ2-6; 7 positions match TRBD2. The CDR3 runs 18 residues. V lost 4 bases and J lost 0; bases outside the gene matches: 10. CDR1 SGHRS and CDR2 YFSETQ come from the germline V gene. CDR3 sequence (DNA): TGCGCCAGCAGCCTGGCCTTAGCGGGTTCCTCTGGGGCCAACGTCCTGACTTTC. The encoded protein is CASSLALAGSSGANVLTF.

The chain carries TRBV5-1 and TRBJ2-1; 11 nucleotides align to TRBD2. Germline V gene sequence: CDR1 SGHRS, CDR2 YFSETQ. There are 14 residues in the CDR3. Trimming took 0 bases from V and 10 from J; bases not matched to a gene: 3. The CDR3 coding sequence is TGCGCCAGCAGCTTGGGGACTAGCGGGTACGAGCAGTTCTTC. Protein product: CASSLGTSGYEQFF.

For this clone: Other DNA variants within this sample encode the same CDR3. The chain employs TRBV2 and TRBJ1-5, with TRBD1 matching over 9 bases. The CDR3 has 14 amino acids. V gave up 5 bases and J gave up 7 bases; unmatched junction bases: 6. Germline lookup yields CDR1 SNHLY and CDR2 FYNNEI. CDR3 bases: TGTGCCAGCAGTTTGGACAGGGGAGAACAGCCCCAGCATTTT. It translates to CASSLDRGEQPQHF.